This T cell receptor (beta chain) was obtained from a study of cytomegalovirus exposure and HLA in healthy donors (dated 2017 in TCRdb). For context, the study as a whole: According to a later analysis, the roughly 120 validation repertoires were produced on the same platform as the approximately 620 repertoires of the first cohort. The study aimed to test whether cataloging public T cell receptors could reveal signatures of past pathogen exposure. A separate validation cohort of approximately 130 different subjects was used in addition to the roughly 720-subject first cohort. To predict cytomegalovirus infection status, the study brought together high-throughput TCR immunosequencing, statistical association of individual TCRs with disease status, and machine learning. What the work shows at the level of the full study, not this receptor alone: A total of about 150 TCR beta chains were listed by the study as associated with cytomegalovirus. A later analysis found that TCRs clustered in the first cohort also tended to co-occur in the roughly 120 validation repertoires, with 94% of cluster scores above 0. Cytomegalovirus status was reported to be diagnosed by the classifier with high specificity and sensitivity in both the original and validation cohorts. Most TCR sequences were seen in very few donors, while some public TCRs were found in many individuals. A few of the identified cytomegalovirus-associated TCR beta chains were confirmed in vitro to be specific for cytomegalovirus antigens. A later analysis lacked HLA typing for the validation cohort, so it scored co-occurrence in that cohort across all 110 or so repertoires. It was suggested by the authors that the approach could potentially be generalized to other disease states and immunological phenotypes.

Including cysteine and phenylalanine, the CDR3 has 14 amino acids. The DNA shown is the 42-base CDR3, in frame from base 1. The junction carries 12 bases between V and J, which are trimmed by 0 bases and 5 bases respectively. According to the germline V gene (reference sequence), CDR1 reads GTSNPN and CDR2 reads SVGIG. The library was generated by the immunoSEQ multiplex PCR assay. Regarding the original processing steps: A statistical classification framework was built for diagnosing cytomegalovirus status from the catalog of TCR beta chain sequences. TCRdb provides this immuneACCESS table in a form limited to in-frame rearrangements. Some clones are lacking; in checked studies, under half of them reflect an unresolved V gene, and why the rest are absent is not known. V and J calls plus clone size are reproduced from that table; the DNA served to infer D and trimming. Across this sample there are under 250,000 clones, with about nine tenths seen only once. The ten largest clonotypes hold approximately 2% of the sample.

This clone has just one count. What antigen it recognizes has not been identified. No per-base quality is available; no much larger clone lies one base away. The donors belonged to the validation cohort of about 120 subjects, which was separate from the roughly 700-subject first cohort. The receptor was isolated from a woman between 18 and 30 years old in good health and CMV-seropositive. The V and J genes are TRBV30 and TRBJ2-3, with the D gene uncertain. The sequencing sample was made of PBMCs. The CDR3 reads CAWSVVNPGDTQYF. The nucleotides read TGTGCCTGGAGTGTTGTGAATCCGGGAGATACGCAGTATTTT.